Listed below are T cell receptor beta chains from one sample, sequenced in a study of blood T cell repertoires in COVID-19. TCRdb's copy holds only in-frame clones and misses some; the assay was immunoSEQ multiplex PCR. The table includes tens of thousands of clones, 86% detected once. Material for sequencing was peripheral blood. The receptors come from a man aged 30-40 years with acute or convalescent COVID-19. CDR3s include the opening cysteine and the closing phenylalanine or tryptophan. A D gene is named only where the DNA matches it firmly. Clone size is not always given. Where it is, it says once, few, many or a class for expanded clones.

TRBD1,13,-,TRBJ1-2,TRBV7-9,CASSSLDRVYDTF,TGTGCCAGCAGCTCCCTCGACAGGGTTTATGACACCTTC
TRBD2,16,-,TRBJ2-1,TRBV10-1,CASIFPPSGFHNEQFF,TGCGCCAGCATTTTCCCCCCTAGCGGGTTCCACAATGAGCAGTTCTTC
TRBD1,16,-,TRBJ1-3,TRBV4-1,CASSQVQGARGNTIYF,TGCGCCAGCAGCCAAGTACAGGGGGCGCGGGGAAACACCATATATTTT
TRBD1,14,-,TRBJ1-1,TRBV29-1,CSVESVQGATEAFF,TGCAGCGTTGAATCTGTGCAGGGGGCAACTGAAGCTTTCTTT
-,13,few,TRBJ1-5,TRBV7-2,CASSFREGQPQHF,TGTGCCAGCAGCTTTAGAGAGGGTCAGCCCCAGCATTTT
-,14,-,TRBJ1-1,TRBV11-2,CASSAGPTNTEAFF,TGTGCCAGCAGCGCGGGACCGACGAACACTGAAGCTTTCTTT
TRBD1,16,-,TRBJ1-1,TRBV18,CASSPSGQGARTEAFF,TGTGCCAGCTCACCATCAGGACAGGGGGCGCGTACTGAAGCTTTCTTT
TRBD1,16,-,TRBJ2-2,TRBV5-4,CASSGWDRGIIGELFF,TGTGCCAGCAGCGGGTGGGACAGGGGTATTATCGGGGAGCTGTTTTTT
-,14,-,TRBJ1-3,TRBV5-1,CASSLGSSGNTIYF,TGCGCCAGCAGCTTGGGGAGTTCTGGAAACACCATATATTTT
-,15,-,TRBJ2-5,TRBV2,CASRVQGVRRETQYF,TGTGCCAGCAGGGTACAGGGAGTCAGAAGAGAGACCCAGTACTTC
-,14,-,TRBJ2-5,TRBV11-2,CASSSNRDQETQYF,TGTGCCAGCAGCTCCAACAGGGATCAAGAGACCCAGTACTTC
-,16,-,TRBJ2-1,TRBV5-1,CASSLNAGNSYNEQFF,TGCGCCAGCAGCTTGAACGCGGGGAACTCCTACAATGAGCAGTTCTTC
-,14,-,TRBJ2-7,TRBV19,CASSIGGVSYEQYF,TGTGCCAGTAGTATAGGGGGAGTTTCCTACGAGCAGTACTTC
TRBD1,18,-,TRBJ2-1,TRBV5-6,CASSSPKGARAYYNEQFF,TGTGCCAGCAGCTCGCCCAAGGGGGCCAGAGCCTACTACAATGAGCAGTTCTTC
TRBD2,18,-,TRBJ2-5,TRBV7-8,CASSSLLGLAGGRETQYF,TGTGCCAGCAGCTCTCTACTAGGACTAGCGGGAGGGCGTGAGACCCAGTACTTC
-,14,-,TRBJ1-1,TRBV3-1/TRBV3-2,CASSPAGDIGVAFF,TGTGCCAGCAGCCCCGCGGGAGATATAGGCGTAGCTTTCTTT
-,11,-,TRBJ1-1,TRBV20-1,CHTVDAGEAFF,TGCCATACCGTAGATGCTGGTGAAGCTTTCTTT
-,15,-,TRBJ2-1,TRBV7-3,CASSLEVSGYNEQFF,TGTGCCAGCAGCTTAGAGGTATCCGGCTACAATGAGCAGTTCTTC
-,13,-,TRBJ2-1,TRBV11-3,CASSPRGYNEQFF,TGTGCCAGCAGCCCCCGGGGGTACAATGAGCAGTTCTTC
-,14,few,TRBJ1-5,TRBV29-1,CSVGEQGSNQPQHF,TGCAGCGTCGGTGAGCAGGGCAGCAATCAGCCCCAGCATTTT
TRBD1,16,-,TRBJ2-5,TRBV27,CASSHNLGQGPGTQYF,TGTGCCAGCAGTCACAACCTTGGACAGGGGCCTGGGACCCAGTACTTC
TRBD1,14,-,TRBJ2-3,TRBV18,CASSPTGQRDTQYF,TGTGCCAGCTCACCAACGGGACAGAGGGATACGCAGTATTTT
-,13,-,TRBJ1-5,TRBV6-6,CASRAGLNQPQHF,TGTGCCAGCAGGGCAGGCCTCAATCAGCCCCAGCATTTT
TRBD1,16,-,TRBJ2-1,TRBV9,CASSVVDTGGMNEQFF,TGTGCCAGCAGCGTAGTAGATACAGGGGGTATGAATGAGCAGTTCTTC
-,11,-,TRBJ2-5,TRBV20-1,CRAGTGETQYF,TGCAGGGCCGGGACTGGGGAGACCCAGTACTTC
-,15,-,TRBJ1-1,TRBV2,CASRENQGLRTEAFF,TGTGCCAGCAGGGAGAACCAGGGTCTAAGAACTGAAGCTTTCTTT
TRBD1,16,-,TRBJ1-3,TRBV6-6,CASSYTPPGGGNTIYF,TGTGCCAGCAGTTACACCCCCCCAGGGGGGGGAAACACCATATATTTT
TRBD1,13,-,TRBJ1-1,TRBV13,CASSLMGQGEAFF,TGTGCCAGCAGCTTAATGGGACAGGGAGAAGCTTTCTTT
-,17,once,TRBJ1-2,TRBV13,CASSPRPSAAGTYGYTF,TGTGCCAGCAGTCCCCGACCATCGGCGGCGGGGACCTATGGCTACACCTTC
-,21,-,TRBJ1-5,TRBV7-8,CASSLGTREGQTIYSNQPQHF,TGTGCCAGCAGCTTAGGTACGAGGGAGGGACAAACAATATATAGCAATCAGCCCCAGCATTTT
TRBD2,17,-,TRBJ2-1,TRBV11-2,CASSLVALAGVAGEQFF,TGTGCCAGCAGCTTAGTGGCTCTAGCGGGAGTTGCTGGTGAGCAGTTCTTC
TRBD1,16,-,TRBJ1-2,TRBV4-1,CASSQGFRTGMGGYTF,TGCGCCAGCAGCCAGGGATTCAGGACAGGGATGGGTGGCTACACCTTC
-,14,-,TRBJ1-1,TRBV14,CASSRGHKDTEAFF,TGTGCCAGCAGCCGGGGACACAAAGACACTGAAGCTTTCTTT
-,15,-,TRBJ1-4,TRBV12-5,CASGLGQVTNEKLFF,TGTGCTAGTGGTTTGGGACAGGTTACTAATGAAAAACTGTTTTTT
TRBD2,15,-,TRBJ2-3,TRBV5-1,CASSSDGGAADTQYF,TGCGCCAGCAGCTCTGACGGGGGGGCAGCAGATACGCAGTATTTT